In this sample, the clone carrying this TCR beta chain turned up many times. Its antigen remains unknown. TCRdb called the 5' RACE reads again in MiXCR, with one record for every CDR3 protein. This sample yields 350,000 to 400,000 distinct CDR3 sequences, of which 8.5% to 10% are seen a single time; 7.5% to 9.5% belongs to the top ten. These data belong to a study of identical twins. Regarding the study as a whole: Conclusions were based on cross-sectional statistical analysis, without following the same donors. Excess sharing by twins proved weaker in beta out-of-frame sequences.

Germline V CDR1 and CDR2: LGHDT, YNNKEL (reference sequence). J lost 3 bases, V lost 1 base, and 8 bases had no gene match. The CDR3 contains 17 residues. The sequence came from a woman aged 45-65 years in good health. The chain carries TRBV3-1 and TRBJ2-1, with 8 bases matching TRBD2. The source material was naive T cells sorted from blood. CDR3 DNA sequence: TGTGCCAGCAGCCAAGCCCTCGGAGCGGGGGTCTACAATGAGCAGTTCTTC. Amino acids: CASSQALGAGVYNEQFF.